Below, 18 T cell receptor beta chains from the same sample are listed, as sequenced in a study of glioma-infiltrating T cells. Using RNA template, CDR3s of TCR alpha and beta were amplified with iRepertoire arm-PCR. From the multiplex PCR reads, TCRdb called clonotypes with MiXCR, one entry per CDR3 protein. The table has around 390,000 distinct CDR3 sequences, about two fifths seen once. The sample consisted of glioma tissue, nonneoplastic brain tissue, or PBMCs (not recorded which). The receptors here all came from a human donor with low-grade glioma or glioblastoma, undergoing nonglioma brain surgery, or in good health (not recorded which).

V usage is TRBV7-9 and J usage is TRBJ1-2; no reliable D call. Germline V CDR1 and CDR2: SEHNR, FQNEAQ (reference sequence). This CDR3 contains 14 residues. Trimming stripped 5 bases from V and 0 bases from J, with 10 bases between. The CDR3 bases are TGTGCCAGCAGCCCCAGTGCAGCTAACTATGGCTACACCTTC. Translated, it gives CASSPSAANYGYTF.

The chain uses TRBV5-1 and TRBJ1-2, with 10 bases identical to TRBD1. The germline gives CDR1 SGHRS, CDR2 YFSETQ. The CDR3 contains 17 residues. V lost 0 bases, J lost 5 bases, and 10 bases stayed unmatched. The CDR3 DNA sequence: TGCGCCAGCAGCTTGGACCCTTTGACAGGGGGCGCTTATGGCTACACCTTC. Translation: CASSLDPLTGGAYGYTF.

Of note for this clonotype: This may come from a read error, since a much larger clone is one base off. This chain connects TRBV28 to TRBJ1-1, with 7 bases fitting TRBD1. CDR3 length: 16 residues. CDR1 is MDHEN and CDR2 is SYDVKM in the germline V gene. CDR3 DNA: TGTGCCAGCGGTTTCCTAGACAGGGCGCGAGGCACTGAAGCTTTCTTT. Its protein product is CASGFLDRARGTEAFF.

The V call is TRBV27, the J call TRBJ2-7, with 7 bases aligning to TRBD1. Germline V gives CDR1 MNHEY, CDR2 SMNVEV (reference sequence). With V trimmed by 4 bases and J by 5 bases, 14 bases remained unmatched. The CDR3 length is 16 residues. DNA for the CDR3: TGTGCCAGCAGTTCAATTGGGACAGTAAATGGGAACGAGCAGTACTTC. Amino acids: CASSSIGTVNGNEQYF.

This clonotype was seen repeatedly, ten times or more. The rearrangement uses TRBV20-1 and TRBJ1-2; 8 bases line up with TRBD1. J gave up 4 bases and V 0 bases, and 4 bases lay outside the gene matches. Germline CDR1 and CDR2: DFQATT and SNEGSKA (reference sequence). CDR3 length equals 14 residues. The CDR3 DNA reads as TGCAGTGCTAGAGATCAGGGGGCGGGCTATGGCTACACCTTC. It codes for CSARDQGAGYGYTF.

At least ten counts were recorded for this clonotype. The chain uses TRBV28 and TRBJ2-7, with D possibly matching TRBD2 (6 bases). The V gene lost 4 bases and the J gene lost 1 base, with 14 bases spanning the gap. CDR3 size: 15 residues. CDR1 and CDR2 (germline): MDHEN, SYDVKM. The CDR3 DNA reads as TGTGCCAGCAGTTCACCCCGCGGAGGGTCCTACGAGCAGTACTTC. Translating gives CASSSPRGGSYEQYF.

This clonotype has at least ten counts. This rearrangement joins TRBV27 to TRBJ1-5; D remains unclear. Trimming left V 2 bases short and J 0 bases short, with 5 bases between. CDR3 size: 14 residues. CDR1 and CDR2 from the germline V gene are MNHEY and SMNVEV (reference sequence). Here the CDR3 reads CASSLGNSNQPQHF. CDR3 DNA sequence: TGTGCCAGCAGTTTAGGGAATAGCAATCAGCCCCAGCATTTT.

The chain links TRBV3-1 to TRBJ2-1; 8 bases line up with TRBD2. CDR1 is LGHDT and CDR2 is YNNKEL in the germline V gene (reference sequence). V gave up 0 bases and J gave up 4 bases; unmatched junction bases: 8. The CDR3 spans 17 residues. In DNA, the CDR3 is TGTGCCAGCAGCCAAGATCGGAGCGGGAGTGGATACAATGAGCAGTTCTTC. It encodes CASSQDRSGSGYNEQFF.

This clonotype was seen more than once but under ten times. V gene TRBV4-1 combines with J gene TRBJ1-1; no clear D gene. CDR1 MGHRA and CDR2 YSYEKL come from the germline V gene. This CDR3 is 15 amino acids long. The V end lost 2 bases, the J end lost 0 bases, and 10 bases lay between the germline ends. The CDR3 DNA sequence: TGCGCCAGCAGCCAACACCTATCAATGAACACTGAAGCTTTCTTT. This codes for CASSQHLSMNTEAFF.

This clonotype was found many times. This sequence joins TRBV28 and TRBJ2-4; the D gene is possibly TRBD2 (7 bases). The CDR3 covers 13 residues. Germline assignment: CDR1 MDHEN and CDR2 SYDVKM. V shed 5 bases and J shed 8 bases, with 13 bases lying between them. The CDR3 spells CASSAQGGDIQYF. CDR3 coding DNA: TGTGCCAGCAGTGCACAGGGAGGGGACATTCAGTACTTC.

As regards this clonotype: A read error is possible here, since a much larger clone lies one base away. CDR3: CSAGQGGDTETFF. CDR3 nucleotide sequence: TGCAGTGCTGGACAGGGGGGAGACACTGAAACTTTCTTT. The rearrangement links TRBV20-1 to TRBJ1-1, with 10 bases identical to TRBD1. Germline lookup yields CDR1 DFQATT and CDR2 SNEGSKA (reference sequence). The CDR3 spans 13 residues.

In its sample, this clonotype was seen many times. The chain employs TRBV28 and TRBJ2-7, with D perhaps matching TRBD1 or TRBD2 (6 bases each). The V gene's germline CDR1 is MDHEN and CDR2 SYDVKM. Trimming shortened V by 8 bases and J by 2 bases, and 13 bases separated the two germline ends. This CDR3 has 13 residues. CDR3 sequence: CASGVGGPYEQYF. CDR3 coding DNA: TGTGCCAGCGGGGTAGGGGGGCCCTACGAGCAGTACTTC.

In regard to this clonotype: With a much larger clone just one base away, this may be a read error. V and J are TRBV28 and TRBJ2-1; D not resolved. The CDR3 loop spans 14 amino acids. The V gene's germline CDR1 is MDHEN and CDR2 SYDVKM. CDR3 region: CASSLESSHNEQFF. The CDR3 region has the DNA TGTGCCAGCAGTTTAGAGAGCTCCCACAATGAGCAGTTCTTC.

Note on this clonotype: This may arise from a read error, as a much more abundant clone is one base away. The rearrangement links TRBV6-2 or TRBV6-3 to TRBJ2-2; possibly TRBD1 for D (5 bases). V lost 7 bases and J lost 1, with 10 bases in between. The CDR3 has 14 residues. Germline V gene lookup returns CDR1 MNHEY and CDR2 SVGEGT. CDR3 residues: CASTDSRNTGELFF. CDR3 sequence (DNA): TGTGCCAGCACTGACAGCAGGAACACCGGGGAGCTGTTTTTT.

This clonotype was counted a single time. The chain employs TRBV15 and TRBJ1-2, with D possibly being TRBD1 (6 bases). V was pared by 5 bases and J by 5 bases, with 21 bases between. CDR3 length: 16 amino acids. Germline CDR1 LNHNV, CDR2 YYDKDF (reference sequence). In nucleotides, the CDR3 is TGTGCCACCAGCCAGGGACATACCCATCCCCAATATGGCTACACCTTC. Protein sequence: CATSQGHTHPQYGYTF.

The chain uses TRBV25-1 and TRBJ2-7; 10 bases match TRBD1. CDR3 length: 14 amino acids. With 4 bases clipped from V and 0 bases from J, the junction kept 0 bases outside the gene matches. The germline V gene encodes CDR1 MGHDK and CDR2 SYGVNS. CDR3 sequence: CASSGDRGSYEQYF. The CDR3 nucleotides read TGTGCCAGCAGTGGGGACAGGGGCTCCTACGAGCAGTACTTC.

The chain carries TRBV24-1 and TRBJ1-5; D gene uncertain. The germline V and J ends were trimmed by 5 bases and 4 bases, with 11 bases remaining between them. The CDR3 runs to 14 residues. Germline lookup yields CDR1 KGHDR and CDR2 SFDVKD. CDR3 nucleotides: TGTGCCACCAGTGCAAGCTCCCCTAATCAGCCCCAGCATTTT. Translated, it gives CATSASSPNQPQHF.

The genes are TRBV29-1 and TRBJ2-1; 7 nucleotides line up with TRBD2. Germline V gene data show CDR1 as SQVTM and CDR2 as ANQGSEA. CDR3 length: 15 residues. V gave up 5 bases and J gave up 3 bases; unmatched junction bases: 10. CDR3 coding DNA: TGCAGCGTTAATGGCGGGGCGGGAGTCTACAATGAGCAGTTCTTC. Protein sequence: CSVNGGAGVYNEQFF.